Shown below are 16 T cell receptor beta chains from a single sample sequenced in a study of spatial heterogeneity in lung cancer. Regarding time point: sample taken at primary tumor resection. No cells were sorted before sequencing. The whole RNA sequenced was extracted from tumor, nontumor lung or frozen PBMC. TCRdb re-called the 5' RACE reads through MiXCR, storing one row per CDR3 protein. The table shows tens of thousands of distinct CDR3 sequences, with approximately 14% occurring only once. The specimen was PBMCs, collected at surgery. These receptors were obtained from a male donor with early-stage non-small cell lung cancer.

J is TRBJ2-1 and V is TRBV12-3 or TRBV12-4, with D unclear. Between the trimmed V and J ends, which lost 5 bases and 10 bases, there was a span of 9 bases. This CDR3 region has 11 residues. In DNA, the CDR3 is TGTGCCAGCAGTCCTATGTGGGAGCAGTTCTTC. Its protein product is CASSPMWEQFF.

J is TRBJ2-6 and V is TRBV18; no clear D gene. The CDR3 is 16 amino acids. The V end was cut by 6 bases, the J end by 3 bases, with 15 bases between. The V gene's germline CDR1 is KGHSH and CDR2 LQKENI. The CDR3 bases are TGTGCCAGCTCTCGCCGGACCGCTGATGGGGCCAACGTCCTGACTTTC. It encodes CASSRRTADGANVLTF.

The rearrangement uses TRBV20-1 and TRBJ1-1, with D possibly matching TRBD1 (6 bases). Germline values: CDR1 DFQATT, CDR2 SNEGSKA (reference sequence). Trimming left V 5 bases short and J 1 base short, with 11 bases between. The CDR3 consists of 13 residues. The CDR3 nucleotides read TGCAGTGCTGGGGTGGGACAGAACACTGAAGCTTTCTTT. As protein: CSAGVGQNTEAFF.

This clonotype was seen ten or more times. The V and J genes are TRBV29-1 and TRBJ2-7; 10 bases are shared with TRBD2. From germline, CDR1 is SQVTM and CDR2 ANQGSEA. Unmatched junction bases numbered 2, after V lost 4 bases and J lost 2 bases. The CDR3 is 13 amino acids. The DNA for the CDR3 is TGCAGCGTTGGGACTAGCGGTGCCTACGAGCAGTACTTC. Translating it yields CSVGTSGAYEQYF.

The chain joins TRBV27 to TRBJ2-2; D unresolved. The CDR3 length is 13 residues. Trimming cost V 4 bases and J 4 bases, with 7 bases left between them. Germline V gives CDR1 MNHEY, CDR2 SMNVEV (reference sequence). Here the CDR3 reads CASSSQLTGELFF. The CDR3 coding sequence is TGTGCCAGCAGTTCCCAACTCACCGGGGAGCTGTTTTTT.

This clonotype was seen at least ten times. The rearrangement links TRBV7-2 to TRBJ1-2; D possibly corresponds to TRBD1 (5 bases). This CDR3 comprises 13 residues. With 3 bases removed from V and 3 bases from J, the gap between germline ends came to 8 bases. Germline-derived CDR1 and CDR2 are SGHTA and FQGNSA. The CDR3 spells CASSLGLDYGYTF. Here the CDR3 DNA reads TGTGCCAGCAGCTTGGGACTGGACTATGGCTACACCTTC.

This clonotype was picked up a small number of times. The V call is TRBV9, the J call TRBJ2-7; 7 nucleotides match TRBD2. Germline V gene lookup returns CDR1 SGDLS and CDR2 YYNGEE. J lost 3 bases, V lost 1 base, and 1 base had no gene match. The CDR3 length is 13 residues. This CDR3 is CASSVTSDYEQYF. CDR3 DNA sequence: TGTGCCAGCAGCGTAACTAGCGACTACGAGCAGTACTTC. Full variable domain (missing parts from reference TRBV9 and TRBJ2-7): DSGVTQTPKHLITATGQRVTLRCSPRSGDLSVYWYQQSLDQGLQFLIQYYNGEERAKGNILERFSAQQFPDLHSELNLSSLELGDSALYFCASSVTSDYEQYFGPGTRLTVT.

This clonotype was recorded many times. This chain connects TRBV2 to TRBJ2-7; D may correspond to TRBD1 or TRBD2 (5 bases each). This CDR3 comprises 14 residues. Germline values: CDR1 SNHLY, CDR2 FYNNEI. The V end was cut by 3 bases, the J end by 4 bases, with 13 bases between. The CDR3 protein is CASSDGQGRYEQYF. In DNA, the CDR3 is TGTGCCAGCAGTGACGGACAAGGGAGATACGAGCAGTACTTC.

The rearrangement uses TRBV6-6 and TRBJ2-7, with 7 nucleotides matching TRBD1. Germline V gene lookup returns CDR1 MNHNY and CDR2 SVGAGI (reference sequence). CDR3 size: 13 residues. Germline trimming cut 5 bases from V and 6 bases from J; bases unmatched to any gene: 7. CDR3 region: CASSPLTGTEQYF. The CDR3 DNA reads TGTGCCAGCAGTCCTTTGACAGGGACCGAGCAGTACTTC.

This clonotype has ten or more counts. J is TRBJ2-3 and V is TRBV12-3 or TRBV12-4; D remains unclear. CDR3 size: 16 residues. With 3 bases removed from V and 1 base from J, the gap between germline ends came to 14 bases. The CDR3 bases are TGTGCCAGCAGTTTCTCTCCCTCCGCAGGCACAGATACGCAGTATTTT. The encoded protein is CASSFSPSAGTDTQYF.

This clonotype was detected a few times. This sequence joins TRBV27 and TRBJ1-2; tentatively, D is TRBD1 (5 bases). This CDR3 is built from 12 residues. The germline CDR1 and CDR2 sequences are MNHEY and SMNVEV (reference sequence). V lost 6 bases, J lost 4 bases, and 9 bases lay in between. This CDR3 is CASRGGGYGYTF. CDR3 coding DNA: TGTGCCAGCAGGGGTGGGGGCTATGGCTACACCTTC.

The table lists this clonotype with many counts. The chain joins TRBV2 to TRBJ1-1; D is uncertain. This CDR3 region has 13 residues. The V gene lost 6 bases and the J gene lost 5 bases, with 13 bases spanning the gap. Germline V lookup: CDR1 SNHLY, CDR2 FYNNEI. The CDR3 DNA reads TGTGCCAGCAGCGCCCTGGTTTCGACTGAAGCTTTCTTT. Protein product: CASSALVSTEAFF.

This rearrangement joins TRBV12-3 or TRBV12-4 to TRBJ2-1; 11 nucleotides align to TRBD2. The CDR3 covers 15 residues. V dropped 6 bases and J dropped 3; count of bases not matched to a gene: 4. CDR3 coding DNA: TGTGCCAGCAGACCCGGGACTAGCGGCTACAATGAGCAGTTCTTC. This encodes CASRPGTSGYNEQFF.

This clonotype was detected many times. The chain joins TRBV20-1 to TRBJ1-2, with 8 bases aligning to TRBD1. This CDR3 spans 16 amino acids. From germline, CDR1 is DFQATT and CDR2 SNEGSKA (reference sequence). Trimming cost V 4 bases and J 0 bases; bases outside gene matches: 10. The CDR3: CSATSVGTGPNYGYTF. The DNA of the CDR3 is TGCAGTGCTACGAGCGTTGGGACAGGTCCTAACTATGGCTACACCTTC.

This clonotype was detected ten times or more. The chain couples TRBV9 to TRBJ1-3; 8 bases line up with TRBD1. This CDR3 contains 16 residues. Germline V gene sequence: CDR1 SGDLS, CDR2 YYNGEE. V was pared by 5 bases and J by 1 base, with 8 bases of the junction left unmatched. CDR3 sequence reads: CASRGDRGSSGNTIYF. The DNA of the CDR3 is TGTGCCAGCAGGGGAGACAGGGGTTCGTCTGGAAACACCATATATTTT.

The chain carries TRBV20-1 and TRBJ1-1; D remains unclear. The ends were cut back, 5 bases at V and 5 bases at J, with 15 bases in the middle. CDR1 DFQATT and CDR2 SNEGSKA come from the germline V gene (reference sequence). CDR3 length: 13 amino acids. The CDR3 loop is CSAENGVRTEAFF. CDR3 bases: TGCAGTGCTGAGAACGGGGTGCGGACTGAAGCTTTCTTT.